Shown below are 24 T cell receptor beta chains from a single sample sequenced in a study of CD4 T cells in relation to SARS-CoV-2 and coronaviruses. CD4+ T cells from unexposed donors were obtained before the COVID-19 pandemic (2011-2018). Sequencing used immunoSEQ multiplex PCR; TCRdb keeps in-frame clones, though not all of them. The table has approximately 70,000 clones, 93% seen once. Material: naive CD4+ T cells from PBMCs. The subset: naive CD4+ T cells isolated by negative enrichment. These receptors all come from a human donor in good health.

V gene TRBV7-2 combines with J gene TRBJ2-7, with D perhaps given as TRBD1 or TRBD2 (5 bases each). The CDR3 extends over 14 amino acids. V was clipped by 4 bases and J by 3 bases, with 13 bases between them. Looked up from germline, CDR1 is SGHTA and CDR2 is FQGNSA. In DNA, the CDR3 is TGTGCCAGCAGCTCGACGGGACGGAGCTACGAGCAGTACTTC. Encoded protein: CASSSTGRSYEQYF.

The chain uses TRBV27 and TRBJ1-1; 12 nucleotides agree with TRBD1. V gave up 6 bases and J gave up 3 bases; unmatched junction bases: 11. Germline CDR1 is MNHEY and CDR2 is SMNVEV (reference sequence). CDR3 length equals 17 residues. CDR3 in amino acids: CASRPGTGGWLDTEAFF. The CDR3, as DNA: TGTGCCAGCAGACCCGGGACAGGGGGCTGGCTGGACACTGAAGCTTTCTTT.

The J gene is TRBJ2-6, the V gene TRBV20-1; D is unresolved. This CDR3 is 16 amino acids long. Germline assignment: CDR1 DFQATT and CDR2 SNEGSKA (reference sequence). The V end lost 3 bases, the J end lost 2 bases, and 14 bases lay between the germline ends. The CDR3 DNA reads TGCAGTGCTAGTGTGTCGGCTCTTCCTGGGGCCAACGTCCTGACTTTC. The encoded protein is CSASVSALPGANVLTF.

The V gene is TRBV18, the J gene TRBJ1-5, with 7 bases matching TRBD1. The CDR3 loop spans 13 amino acids. With 6 bases clipped from V and 6 bases from J, the junction kept 5 bases outside the gene matches. Germline CDR1 reads KGHSH; CDR2 reads LQKENI. The CDR3 coding sequence is TGTGCCAGCTCGCCCAGGGGGAGTCAGCCCCAGCATTTT. It encodes CASSPRGSQPQHF.

The CDR3 region has the DNA TGTGCCAGCAGTAATCAGGTCTATGGCTACACCTTC. Its protein product is CASSNQVYGYTF. The chain joins TRBV2 to TRBJ1-2; no clear D. The CDR3 covers 12 residues. The V and J ends lost 5 bases and 4 bases respectively, with 8 bases between them. Germline CDR1 and CDR2: SNHLY and FYNNEI.

This rearrangement joins TRBV6-5 to TRBJ1-1; D might be TRBD1 (6 bases). The CDR3 is 15 amino acids. The germline V and J ends were trimmed by 6 bases and 1 base, with 15 bases remaining between them. Per the germline V gene, CDR1 is MNHEY and CDR2 is SVGAGI. The chain's CDR3 is CASRKNRARNTEAFF. In nucleotides, the CDR3 is TGTGCCAGCAGAAAGAACAGGGCCCGGAACACTGAAGCTTTCTTT.

The chain recombines TRBV10-3 with TRBJ2-7; 9 bases map to TRBD1. CDR1 ENHRY and CDR2 SYGVKD come from the germline V gene. CDR3 size: 15 residues. V gave up 4 bases and J gave up 5 bases; unmatched junction bases: 9. CDR3 loop: CAISGGQGGRHEQYF. The CDR3 nucleotides read TGTGCCATCAGTGGGGGACAGGGAGGGAGACACGAGCAGTACTTC.

This clone was recorded only once. The rearrangement links TRBV19 to TRBJ2-3; TRBD2 matches at 9 bases. The CDR3 contains 17 residues. Unmatched junction bases numbered 7, after V lost 2 bases and J lost 1 base. The germline V gene has CDR1 LNHDA and CDR2 SQIVND (reference sequence). Here the CDR3 reads CASSIPRLAAGTDTQYF. CDR3 nucleotides: TGTGCCAGTAGTATACCCCGACTAGCGGCAGGCACAGATACGCAGTATTTT.

The chain recombines TRBV9 with TRBJ1-2, with D uncertain. CDR1 and CDR2 (germline): SGDLS, YYNGEE. Trimming stripped 0 bases from V and 5 bases from J, with 8 bases between. The CDR3 consists of 13 residues. The CDR3 loop is CASSVGAGYGYTF. The DNA for the CDR3 is TGTGCCAGCAGCGTAGGGGCAGGATATGGCTACACCTTC.

The rearrangement joins TRBV15 to TRBJ2-7, with unresolved D. The CDR3 totals 14 residues. Germline loops: CDR1 LNHNV, CDR2 YYDKDF (reference sequence). Trimming left V 0 bases short and J 3 bases short, with 9 bases between. CDR3 sequence reads: CATSRDVRNYEQYF. The CDR3, as DNA: TGTGCCACCAGCAGAGATGTCCGGAACTACGAGCAGTACTTC. Combining the CDR3 with reference TRBV15 and TRBJ2-7 gives the whole variable domain DAMVIQNPRYQVTQFGKPVTLSCSQTLNHNVMYWYQQKSSQAPKLLFHYYDKDFNNEADTPDNFQSRRPNTSFCFLDIRSPGLGDTAMYLCATSRDVRNYEQYFGPGTRLTVT.

V is TRBV5-1 and J is TRBJ1-1, with no clear D. Trimming stripped 3 bases from V and 1 base from J, with 7 bases between. Per germline, CDR1 SGHRS and CDR2 YFSETQ. The CDR3 is 13 residues long. CDR3 sequence (DNA): TGCGCCAGCAGCTCGGCCAAGAACACTGAAGCTTTCTTT. Residues: CASSSAKNTEAFF.

This chain connects TRBV9 to TRBJ1-6; 9 nucleotides match TRBD1. V gave up 3 bases and J gave up 8 bases; unmatched junction bases: 6. CDR1 is SGDLS, CDR2 YYNGEE, per germline. The CDR3 totals 15 residues. The CDR3 DNA reads TGTGCCAGCAGCGCGGGACAGGGCGGCTATTCACCCCTCCACTTT. Amino acids: CASSAGQGGYSPLHF.

Points on this clone: No DNA is shown, since the ends of the CDR3 on it are uncertain; the CDR3 is the one TCRdb lists. This chain uses TRBV6-5 with TRBJ2-2; TRBD2 is taken as the D call from the table, unchecked against the DNA. The CDR3 totals 14 residues, both ends included. Per the germline V gene, CDR1 is MNHEY and CDR2 is SVGAGI. The CDR3 here is CASTTNFGAGELFF.

The rearrangement links TRBV18 to TRBJ2-7; 9 bases are shared with TRBD1. CDR1 is KGHSH and CDR2 is LQKENI in the germline V gene. This CDR3 contains 13 residues. V gave up 3 bases and J gave up 6 bases; unmatched junction bases: 3. CDR3 sequence reads: CASSPGQGFEQYF. Written as DNA, the CDR3 is TGTGCCAGCTCACCGGGACAGGGTTTCGAGCAGTACTTC.

This chain links TRBV18 with TRBJ1-5; TRBD1 is a possible D gene (5 bases). From germline, CDR1 is KGHSH and CDR2 LQKENI. Trimming shortened V by 3 bases and J by 0 bases, and 9 bases separated the two germline ends. CDR3 size: 15 residues. The DNA for the CDR3 is TGTGCCAGCTCACCCTACCAGGGTAGCAATCAGCCCCAGCATTTT. This codes for CASSPYQGSNQPQHF.

Concerning this clone: In the same sample, other DNA sequences code for this CDR3. The V gene is TRBV5-1, the J gene TRBJ1-1; D possibly corresponds to TRBD1 (5 bases). Germline V gene data show CDR1 as SGHRS and CDR2 as YFSETQ. This CDR3 has 13 residues. Trimming left V 4 bases short and J 1 base short, with 8 bases between. The CDR3 loop reads CASSGQGNTEAFF. The CDR3 region has the DNA TGCGCCAGCAGCGGCCAGGGGAACACTGAAGCTTTCTTT.

The J gene is TRBJ2-3, the V gene TRBV28, with D unresolved. In germline, CDR1 is MDHEN, CDR2 SYDVKM. This CDR3 has 16 residues. The V end lost 3 bases, the J end lost 2 bases, and 15 bases lay between the germline ends. CDR3 sequence (DNA): TGTGCCAGCAGTTTGCCGGCCTCCGCTCCCACAGATACGCAGTATTTT. Residues: CASSLPASAPTDTQYF.

V is TRBV27 and J is TRBJ1-1; 9 bases align to TRBD1. CDR3 size: 17 residues. V trimming: 4 bases; J trimming: 4 bases; junction bases outside the gene matches: 13. Germline loops: CDR1 MNHEY, CDR2 SMNVEV (reference sequence). CDR3 DNA: TGTGCCAGCAGTTCCGAATCCAGACAGGGGGGAGGCACTGAAGCTTTCTTT. It is translated as CASSSESRQGGGTEAFF.

The chain couples TRBV2 to TRBJ2-2, with TRBD2 matching over 8 bases. The germline CDR1 and CDR2 sequences are SNHLY and FYNNEI. The trim removed 6 bases at V and 5 bases at J, leaving 2 bases unmatched. The CDR3 spans 13 residues. The CDR3 loop reads CASRSGRTGELFF. Here the CDR3 DNA reads TGTGCCAGCAGGAGCGGGAGAACCGGGGAGCTGTTTTTT.

J is TRBJ2-1 and V is TRBV24-1, with 9 bases aligning to TRBD1. CDR3 length equals 13 residues. V lost 3 bases to trimming and J lost 15 bases; unmatched junction nucleotides: 8. Per germline, CDR1 KGHDR and CDR2 SFDVKD. CDR3 in amino acids: CATSDPGQGRRFF. In nucleotides, the CDR3 is TGTGCCACCAGTGATCCAGGACAGGGGCGAAGGTTCTTC.

The gene calls are TRBV29-1 and TRBJ1-4, with D unclear. V lost 7 bases and J lost 0, with 9 bases in between. Germline lookup yields CDR1 SQVTM and CDR2 ANQGSEA. The CDR3 consists of 13 residues. CDR3 sequence reads: CSGGSSTNEKLFF. The CDR3 bases are TGCAGCGGGGGATCTTCAACTAATGAAAAACTGTTTTTT.

The chain couples TRBV7-9 to TRBJ1-1; D ambiguous. CDR1 is SEHNR and CDR2 is FQNEAQ in the germline V gene (reference sequence). The length of the CDR3 is 13 residues. V gave up 7 bases and J gave up 5 bases, with 14 bases separating them. CDR3 sequence reads: CASTEGVATEAFF. For the CDR3, the DNA is TGTGCCAGCACCGAGGGTGTGGCGACTGAAGCTTTCTTT.

This rearrangement joins TRBV10-3 to TRBJ2-3; TRBD2 aligns across 11 bases. V shed 8 bases, J shed 6 bases, and the junction held 10 bases outside the gene matches. CDR3 length: 15 amino acids. CDR1 is ENHRY, CDR2 SYGVKD, per germline. The CDR3 sequence is CAIAKLAGGRDTQYF. The DNA of the CDR3 is TGTGCCATCGCAAAGCTAGCGGGGGGCCGGGATACGCAGTATTTT.

The chain recombines TRBV28 with TRBJ1-3, with a possible D match to TRBD1 (5 bases). V gave up 5 bases and J gave up 3 bases, with 14 bases separating them. The germline CDR1 and CDR2 sequences are MDHEN and SYDVKM. The CDR3 runs to 15 residues. For the CDR3, the DNA is TGTGCCAGCAGTCCCGCGAGGGGTGGTGGAAACACCATATATTTT. It encodes CASSPARGGGNTIYF.